The 9 T cell receptor beta chains listed next were all sequenced from one sample in a study of blood T cell repertoires in COVID-19. Data came from immunoSEQ multiplex PCR; TCRdb stores just in-frame clones and leaves some out. The table records about 100,000 clones, roughly 90% of them present only once. Sequencing was performed on peripheral blood. Receptor source: a woman aged 45 to 65 with COVID-19, enrolled during active disease.

The V gene is TRBV7-2, the J gene TRBJ2-1; 13 nucleotides line up with TRBD2. The ends lost 6 bases at V and 15 bases at J; junction bases unmatched: 8. The CDR3 is 13 amino acids. Germline CDR1 SGHTA, CDR2 FQGNSA. DNA of the CDR3: TGTGCCAGCAGTCAACTAGCGGGGGGGCTGCGGTTCTTC. Residues: CASSQLAGGLRFF.

The CDR3 is CASSIEGRRSGYTF. CDR3 DNA: TGTGCCAGTAGTATTGAGGGGAGGAGATCTGGCTACACCTTC. The chain joins TRBV19 to TRBJ1-2, with TRBD1 as a possible D gene (5 bases). The germline CDR1 and CDR2 sequences are LNHDA and SQIVND (reference sequence). The CDR3 covers 14 residues. Trimming took 3 bases from V and 7 from J, leaving 15 bases between them.

The chain links TRBV7-6 to TRBJ1-3; D perhaps matches TRBD1 (6 bases). The CDR3 runs 15 residues. Trimming stripped 5 bases from V and 0 bases from J, with 11 bases between. CDR1 and CDR2 from the germline V gene are SGHVS and FNYEAQ. The CDR3 sequence is CASSGPDSSGNTIYF. Written as DNA, the CDR3 is TGTGCCAGCAGCGGCCCGGACAGCTCTGGAAACACCATATATTTT. Variable domain in full (rest from reference TRBV7-6 and TRBJ1-3): GAGVSQSPRYKVTKRGQDVALRCDPISGHVSLYWYRQALGQGPEFLTYFNYEAQQDKSGLPNDRFSAERPEGSISTLTIQRTEQRDSAMYRCASSGPDSSGNTIYFGEGSWLTVV.

CDR3 in amino acids: CASSRGGGTGPYGYTF. The CDR3 DNA is TGTGCCAGCAGCCGCGGTGGAGGGACAGGTCCTTATGGCTACACCTTC. The rearrangement uses TRBV5-5 and TRBJ1-2; 8 positions match TRBD1. Trimming removed 4 bases from V and 5 bases from J; junction bases left unmatched: 13. CDR1 SGHKS and CDR2 YYEKEE come from the germline V gene (reference sequence). The CDR3 length is 16 residues. The variable domain in full, with the rest retrieved from reference TRBV5-5 and TRBJ1-2, is DAGVTQSPTHLIKTRGQQVTLRCSPISGHKSVSWYQQVLGQGPQFIFQYYEKEERGRGNFPDRFSARQFPNYSSELNVNALLLGDSALYLCASSRGGGTGPYGYTFGSGTRLTVV.

This chain joins TRBV6-5 and TRBJ1-5, with D unresolved. CDR3 length equals 15 residues. Germline assignment: CDR1 MNHEY and CDR2 SVGAGI. V lost 0 bases and J 0 bases, leaving 6 bases between the germline ends. The CDR3 spells CASSYSGYSNQPQHF. CDR3 nucleotide sequence: TGTGCCAGCAGTTACTCCGGGTATAGCAATCAGCCCCAGCATTTT.

This sequence joins TRBV3-1 (or the pseudogene TRBV3-2) and TRBJ2-5; 7 positions agree with TRBD2. After removal of 0 bases from V and 5 bases from J, the junction contained 6 bases not matched to a gene. Germline loops: CDR1 LGHDT, CDR2 YNNKEL (reference sequence). The CDR3 spans 15 residues. The CDR3 protein is CASSQDPAGRETQYF. DNA of the CDR3: TGTGCCAGCAGCCAAGATCCAGCGGGGCGCGAGACCCAGTACTTC.

The chain is built from TRBV18 and TRBJ1-1, with TRBD1 matching over 7 bases. The CDR3 is 14 residues long. In germline, CDR1 is KGHSH, CDR2 LQKENI. Trimming took 1 base from V and 6 from J; bases not matched to a gene: 5. DNA for the CDR3: TGTGCCAGCTCACCACTGGCCGGGACAGCTGAAGCTTTCTTT. It is translated as CASSPLAGTAEAFF. The full variable domain, with the rest looked up from reference TRBV18 and TRBJ1-1, is NAGVMQNPRHLVRRRGQEARLRCSPMKGHSHVYWYRQLPEEGLKFMVYLQKENIIDESGMPKERFSAEFPKEGPSILRIQQVVRGDSAAYFCASSPLAGTAEAFFGQGTRLTVV.

This chain connects TRBV6-1 to TRBJ1-2, with 9 bases identical to TRBD1. CDR1 is MNHNS, CDR2 SASEGT, per germline. This CDR3 is 13 amino acids long. The V segment lost 3 bases and the J segment 8 bases; nucleotides outside the gene matches: 4. CDR3 bases: TGTGCCAGCAGTGAGGGGACAGGGAGAGGCTACACCTTC. Amino acid sequence: CASSEGTGRGYTF.

This clone occurred once. V and J are TRBV28 and TRBJ2-1, with 7 nucleotides matching TRBD2. This CDR3 is built from 16 residues. Trimming at V came to 6 bases and at J to 0 bases, leaving 8 bases not matched to a gene. Germline CDR1 MDHEN, CDR2 SYDVKM. The CDR3 bases are TGTGCCAGCAGCCTCCGGGGAGGGTTCTCCTACAATGAGCAGTTCTTC. Its translation is CASSLRGGFSYNEQFF. The full variable domain, its missing parts supplied by reference TRBV28 and TRBJ2-1, is DVKVTQSSRYLVKRTGEKVFLECVQDMDHENMFWYRQDPGLGLRLIYFSYDVKMKEKGDIPEGYSVSREKKERFSLILESASTNQTSMYLCASSLRGGFSYNEQFFGPGTRLTVL.